A selection of T cell receptor beta chains follows, all from one sample in a study of T-cell memory formation after mild COVID-19. TCRdb analysed the 5' RACE reads with MiXCR anew, one entry per CDR3 protein. Of a few hundred thousand distinct CDR3 sequences listed, approximately 20% are singletons. Sequenced material: PBMCs or a T cell subset sorted from them (not recorded which). Receptors originate from a man between 18 and 35 years old who had mild COVID-19 (a few samples of this study predate the infection). Cell type and time point are not known. Each CDR3 is given with its conserved first and last residue. A D gene is named only where the DNA matches it firmly. Size tells how often a clone was seen (once, few, many) or the class of an expanded clone, and some rows leave it out.

j_call: TRBJ1-1
d_call: -
clone_size: -
cdr3_length: 14
v_call: TRBV29-1
cdr3_aa: CSVVGVREGTEAFF
cdr3_nt: TGCAGCGTTGTGGGAGTCAGGGAGGGCACTGAAGCTTTCTTT

j_call: TRBJ1-4
d_call: -
clone_size: -
cdr3_length: 13
v_call: TRBV20-1
cdr3_aa: CSARVGGREKLFF
cdr3_nt: TGCAGTGCTAGAGTGGGGGGTCGGGAAAAACTGTTTTTT

j_call: TRBJ2-2
d_call: -
clone_size: -
cdr3_length: 14
v_call: TRBV10-3
cdr3_aa: CAISVGSEFGELFF
cdr3_nt: TGTGCCATCAGTGTGGGGAGTGAGTTCGGGGAGCTGTTTTTT

j_call: TRBJ2-5
d_call: -
clone_size: few
cdr3_length: 13
v_call: TRBV5-1
cdr3_aa: CASSLEAPQAQYF
cdr3_nt: TGCGCCAGCAGCTTGGAAGCCCCCCAGGCCCAGTACTTC

j_call: TRBJ2-1
d_call: -
clone_size: -
cdr3_length: 15
v_call: TRBV6-5
cdr3_aa: CASSGVVAGYNEQFF
cdr3_nt: TGTGCCAGCTCTGGGGTGGTAGCTGGATACAATGAGCAGTTCTTC

j_call: TRBJ1-5
d_call: -
clone_size: -
cdr3_length: 16
v_call: TRBV4-1
cdr3_aa: CASSQVSSVKDQPQHF
cdr3_nt: TGCGCCAGCAGCCAAGTTTCGTCAGTAAAAGATCAGCCCCAGCATTTT

j_call: TRBJ2-1
d_call: TRBD1
clone_size: -
cdr3_length: 15
v_call: TRBV4-3
cdr3_aa: CASSQFEGAGDEQFF
cdr3_nt: TGCGCCAGCAGCCAATTCGAGGGGGCCGGCGATGAGCAGTTCTTC

j_call: TRBJ1-2
d_call: -
clone_size: -
cdr3_length: 12
v_call: TRBV20-1
cdr3_aa: CSARDGPEGYTF
cdr3_nt: TGCAGTGCTAGAGACGGCCCCGAGGGCTACACCTTC

j_call: TRBJ1-5
d_call: -
clone_size: -
cdr3_length: 15
v_call: TRBV6-6
cdr3_aa: CASSHGTPSNQPQHF
cdr3_nt: TGTGCCAGCAGCCACGGGACACCTAGCAATCAGCCCCAGCATTTT

j_call: TRBJ1-2
d_call: -
clone_size: -
cdr3_length: 13
v_call: TRBV3-1
cdr3_aa: CASSQGRSFGYTF
cdr3_nt: TGTGCCAGCAGCCAAGGACGGTCCTTTGGCTACACCTTC

j_call: TRBJ1-4
d_call: TRBD1
clone_size: few
cdr3_length: 14
v_call: TRBV20-1
cdr3_aa: CSARGPTGTEKLFF
cdr3_nt: TGCAGTGCTAGAGGACCGACAGGGACCGAAAAACTGTTTTTT

j_call: TRBJ2-1
d_call: TRBD1
clone_size: many
cdr3_length: 17
v_call: TRBV25-1
cdr3_aa: CASSEYIRDRGRDEQFF
cdr3_nt: TGTGCCAGCAGTGAATATATTCGAGACAGGGGTCGGGATGAGCAGTTCTTC

j_call: TRBJ1-1
d_call: -
clone_size: few
cdr3_length: 13
v_call: TRBV12-3/TRBV12-4
cdr3_aa: CASTPMDSTEAFF
cdr3_nt: TGTGCCAGCACCCCGATGGACAGCACTGAAGCTTTCTTT

j_call: TRBJ2-7
d_call: -
clone_size: few
cdr3_length: 13
v_call: TRBV16
cdr3_aa: CASSQGNRGEQYF
cdr3_nt: TGTGCCAGCAGCCAGGGGAATCGGGGCGAGCAGTACTTC

j_call: TRBJ2-1
d_call: TRBD1
clone_size: -
cdr3_length: 16
v_call: TRBV12-3/TRBV12-4
cdr3_aa: CASSLAGTGRYNEQFF
cdr3_nt: TGTGCCAGCAGTTTAGCCGGGACAGGGAGGTACAATGAGCAGTTCTTC

j_call: TRBJ2-7
d_call: TRBD2
clone_size: -
cdr3_length: 16
v_call: TRBV29-1
cdr3_aa: CSVESVERGSSYEQYF
cdr3_nt: TGCAGCGTTGAATCGGTCGAGCGGGGGAGCTCCTACGAGCAGTACTTC

j_call: TRBJ2-7
d_call: -
clone_size: -
cdr3_length: 14
v_call: TRBV5-1
cdr3_aa: CASSLVSGVDEQYF
cdr3_nt: TGCGCCAGCAGCTTGGTCTCAGGGGTCGACGAGCAGTACTTC

j_call: TRBJ2-7
d_call: TRBD2
clone_size: -
cdr3_length: 14
v_call: TRBV29-1
cdr3_aa: CSAATSGNAYEQYF
cdr3_nt: TGCAGCGCCGCGACTAGCGGAAATGCCTACGAGCAGTACTTC

j_call: TRBJ2-7
d_call: TRBD1
clone_size: -
cdr3_length: 17
v_call: TRBV27
cdr3_aa: CASSPRATGGRDYEQYF
cdr3_nt: TGTGCCAGCAGTCCAAGGGCGACAGGGGGCCGGGACTACGAGCAGTACTTC

j_call: TRBJ2-4
d_call: TRBD2
clone_size: -
cdr3_length: 18
v_call: TRBV4-2
cdr3_aa: CASSQETSGGANENIQYF
cdr3_nt: TGTGCCAGCAGCCAAGAAACTAGCGGGGGGGCGAATGAAAACATTCAGTACTTC

j_call: TRBJ1-2
d_call: -
clone_size: -
cdr3_length: 13
v_call: TRBV6-5
cdr3_aa: CASSRPRDYGYTF
cdr3_nt: TGTGCCAGCAGTCGACCGCGCGACTATGGCTACACCTTC

j_call: TRBJ2-2
d_call: -
clone_size: few
cdr3_length: 13
v_call: TRBV5-5
cdr3_aa: CASSSHTTGELFF
cdr3_nt: TGTGCCAGCAGTTCTCACACCACCGGGGAGCTGTTTTTT

j_call: TRBJ2-5
d_call: -
clone_size: -
cdr3_length: 17
v_call: TRBV6-6
cdr3_aa: CASTHRDSPDFIETQYF
cdr3_nt: TGTGCCAGCACTCACCGGGACTCGCCAGATTTTATTGAGACCCAGTACTTC

j_call: TRBJ1-4
d_call: -
clone_size: -
cdr3_length: 13
v_call: TRBV28
cdr3_aa: CASSLPTDEKLFF
cdr3_nt: TGTGCCAGCAGCCTCCCGACCGATGAAAAACTGTTTTTT

j_call: TRBJ2-7
d_call: -
clone_size: -
cdr3_length: 15
v_call: TRBV6-5
cdr3_aa: CASSDGQGPHYEQYF
cdr3_nt: TGTGCCAGCAGTGACGGGCAGGGGCCGCACTACGAGCAGTACTTC

j_call: TRBJ1-4
d_call: TRBD1
clone_size: once
cdr3_length: 15
v_call: TRBV12-3/TRBV12-4
cdr3_aa: CASSTGQAGGEKLFF
cdr3_nt: TGTGCCAGCAGTACTGGACAGGCGGGGGGTGAAAAACTGTTTTTT

j_call: TRBJ2-2
d_call: -
clone_size: -
cdr3_length: 14
v_call: TRBV6-5
cdr3_aa: CASSYRSLTGELFF
cdr3_nt: TGTGCCAGCAGTTACCGTTCACTCACCGGGGAGCTGTTTTTT

j_call: TRBJ2-7
d_call: -
clone_size: many
cdr3_length: 11
v_call: TRBV7-2
cdr3_aa: CASSFAYEQYF
cdr3_nt: TGTGCCAGCAGCTTCGCGTACGAGCAGTACTTC

j_call: TRBJ2-5
d_call: TRBD2
clone_size: -
cdr3_length: 18
v_call: TRBV4-3
cdr3_aa: CASSQGSGGTSGEETQYF
cdr3_nt: TGCGCCAGCAGCCAAGGGTCGGGGGGGACTAGCGGGGAAGAGACCCAGTACTTC

j_call: TRBJ1-4
d_call: TRBD1
clone_size: -
cdr3_length: 15
v_call: TRBV11-2
cdr3_aa: CASSWPGQGEEKLFF
cdr3_nt: TGTGCCAGCAGCTGGCCGGGACAGGGGGAGGAAAAACTGTTTTTT

j_call: TRBJ2-5
d_call: TRBD1
clone_size: few
cdr3_length: 13
v_call: TRBV7-9
cdr3_aa: CASSSGQGLTQYF
cdr3_nt: TGTGCCAGCAGCTCGGGACAGGGGTTGACCCAGTACTTC

j_call: TRBJ2-5
d_call: -
clone_size: many
cdr3_length: 15
v_call: TRBV5-1
cdr3_aa: CASSAGWGNQETQYF
cdr3_nt: TGCGCCAGCAGCGCAGGGTGGGGTAATCAGGAGACCCAGTACTTC

j_call: TRBJ1-1
d_call: TRBD1
clone_size: few
cdr3_length: 14
v_call: TRBV10-3
cdr3_aa: CAISEQGAVTEAFF
cdr3_nt: TGTGCCATCAGTGAGCAGGGGGCCGTCACTGAAGCTTTCTTT